This T cell receptor (beta chain) was obtained from a study of regulatory T cells in long-lasting Graves disease. There are a few counts of this clonotype. What it binds is not known. The time point: newly diagnosed GD, antithyroid drugs for less than 3 months. Isolated PBMC RNA provided the starting material for the TCR library. Study-wide findings and caveats: Fewer public clonotypes were shared by new patients (around 970) than by persistent patients (about 3,000).

The CDR3 is made up of 16 amino acids. The germline gives CDR1 SGHDN, CDR2 FVKESK. The trim removed 5 bases at V and 2 bases at J, leaving 11 bases unmatched. Sequencing libraries for TCR beta were prepared with iRepertoire HTBI primers and Arm-PCR of CDR3 regions. One entry per CDR3 protein results from TCRdb running MiXCR on the multiplex PCR reads. The table shows a few hundred thousand distinct CDR3 sequences, with around a sixth occurring only once. These records were also assigned to another study, of T cells in Graves' hyperthyroidism and ophthalmopathy. That study reports: Any patient presenting with uncontrolled infection, other autoimmune disease, pregnancy or lactation was left out.

This clonotype originated in a woman in her thirties with Graves disease. Sequenced here: peripheral blood mononuclear cells (PBMCs), sampled at new diagnosis, from a patient treated with antithyroid drugs. The V and J genes are TRBV14 and TRBJ1-1; 7 bases agree with TRBD1. CDR3 sequence: CASSRGTAGLNTEAFF. CDR3 in DNA: TGTGCCAGCAGCAGAGGGACAGCGGGGTTAAACACTGAAGCTTTCTTT.